This T cell receptor (beta chain) was obtained from a study of T cell changes during pregnancy in multiple sclerosis. Assay: immunoSEQ multiplex PCR; the TCRdb copy retains only in-frame clones and omits some. The sample has 60,000 to 75,000 clones, more than 85% seen once; the top ten hold about 0.85%. Germline V lookup: CDR1 MNHEY, CDR2 SVGAGI. This CDR3 has 13 amino acids. Trimming removed 7 bases from V and 3 bases from J, with 10 bases in between. The source is a female donor with multiple sclerosis, enrolled in a pregnancy study. The sample consisted of peripheral blood, taken before pregnancy. The V call is TRBV6-5, the J call TRBJ1-5; D is possibly TRBD1 (6 bases). CDR3 residues: CASKRQDNQPQHF. CDR3 bases: TGTGCCAGCAAGAGACAGGACAATCAGCCCCAGCATTTT.